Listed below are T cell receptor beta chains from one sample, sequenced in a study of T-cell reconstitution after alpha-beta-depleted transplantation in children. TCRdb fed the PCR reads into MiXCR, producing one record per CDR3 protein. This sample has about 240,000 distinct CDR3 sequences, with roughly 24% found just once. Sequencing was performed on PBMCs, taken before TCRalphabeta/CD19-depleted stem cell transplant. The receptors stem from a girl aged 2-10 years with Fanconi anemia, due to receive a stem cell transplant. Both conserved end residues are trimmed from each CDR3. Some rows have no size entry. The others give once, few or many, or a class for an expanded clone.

CDR3aa: ASSSTAYNEQF
v_gene: TRBV7-9
abundance: -
j_gene: TRBJ2-1

CDR3aa: SVTRTGGYEQY
v_gene: TRBV29-1
abundance: -
j_gene: TRBJ2-7

CDR3aa: ASSYSPAGRTGELF
v_gene: TRBV6-2/TRBV6-3
abundance: few
j_gene: TRBJ2-2

CDR3aa: ASSRTGNEQF
v_gene: TRBV6-1
abundance: few
j_gene: TRBJ2-1

CDR3aa: ASSAGTSHVNEQF
v_gene: TRBV6-1
abundance: many
j_gene: TRBJ2-1

CDR3aa: ASSPREGEIEQF
v_gene: TRBV18
abundance: many
j_gene: TRBJ2-1

CDR3aa: ASSFFGADGGYT
v_gene: TRBV12-3/TRBV12-4
abundance: -
j_gene: TRBJ1-2

CDR3aa: ASSFGGSGHETQY
v_gene: TRBV5-1
abundance: many
j_gene: TRBJ2-5

CDR3aa: ASSQAAGGAIEQF
v_gene: TRBV3-1
abundance: few
j_gene: TRBJ2-1

CDR3aa: SAREWGGRALNEQF
v_gene: TRBV20-1
abundance: -
j_gene: TRBJ2-1

CDR3aa: ASSLMAGSNTGELF
v_gene: TRBV7-3
abundance: many
j_gene: TRBJ2-2

CDR3aa: SARSGVPFTDTQY
v_gene: TRBV20-1
abundance: -
j_gene: TRBJ2-3

CDR3aa: ASSLGGLLAGGNEQF
v_gene: TRBV5-4
abundance: -
j_gene: TRBJ2-1

CDR3aa: SAGTGDIQY
v_gene: TRBV20-1
abundance: few
j_gene: TRBJ2-4

CDR3aa: AIGLAGGDEQF
v_gene: TRBV10-3
abundance: many
j_gene: TRBJ2-1

CDR3aa: ASLGFHPDTQY
v_gene: TRBV12-3/TRBV12-4
abundance: many
j_gene: TRBJ2-3

CDR3aa: ASLQGVGGELF
v_gene: TRBV10-2
abundance: -
j_gene: TRBJ2-2

CDR3aa: ASSSGGTGQPQH
v_gene: TRBV12-3/TRBV12-4
abundance: many
j_gene: TRBJ1-5